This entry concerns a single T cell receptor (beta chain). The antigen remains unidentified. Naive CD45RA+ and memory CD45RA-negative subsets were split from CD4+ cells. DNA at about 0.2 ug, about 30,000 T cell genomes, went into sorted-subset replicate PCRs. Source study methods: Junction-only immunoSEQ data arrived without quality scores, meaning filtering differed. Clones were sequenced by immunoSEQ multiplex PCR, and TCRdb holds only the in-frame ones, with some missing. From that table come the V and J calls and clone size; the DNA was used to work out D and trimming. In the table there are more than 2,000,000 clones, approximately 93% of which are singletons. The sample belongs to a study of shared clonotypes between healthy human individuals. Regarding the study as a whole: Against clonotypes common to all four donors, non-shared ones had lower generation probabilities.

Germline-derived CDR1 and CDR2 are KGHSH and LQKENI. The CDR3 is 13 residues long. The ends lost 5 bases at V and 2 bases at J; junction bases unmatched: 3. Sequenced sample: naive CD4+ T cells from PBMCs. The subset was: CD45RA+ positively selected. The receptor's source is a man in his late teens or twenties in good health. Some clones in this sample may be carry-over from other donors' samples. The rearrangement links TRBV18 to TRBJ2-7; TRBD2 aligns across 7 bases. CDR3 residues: CASSFTSAYEQYF. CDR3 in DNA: TGTGCCAGCTCATTCACTAGCGCCTACGAGCAGTACTTC.